The 10 T cell receptor beta chains in this list originate from one sample, sequenced in a study of shared clonotypes between healthy human individuals. The assay was immunoSEQ multiplex PCR, and TCRdb's table has in-frame clones only and misses some. This sample yields some 1 million clones, of which approximately 72% are seen a single time; around 1.5% belongs to the top ten. Input material: memory CD4+ T cells sorted from blood. Subset indicated: CD45RA-negative fraction. The source of these receptors is a man between 18 and 29 years old in good health.

The chain uses TRBV9 and TRBJ2-1; TRBD2 aligns across 8 bases. Per the germline V gene, CDR1 is SGDLS and CDR2 is YYNGEE. V lost 4 bases and J lost 4; bases outside the gene matches: 7. The CDR3 length is 15 residues. The CDR3 sequence: CASSPTSGSYNEQFF. CDR3 nucleotides: TGTGCCAGCAGCCCAACTAGCGGCTCTTACAATGAGCAGTTCTTC.

The V gene is TRBV30, the J gene TRBJ1-6, with D tentatively TRBD1 (5 bases). With 3 bases removed from V and 0 bases from J, the gap between germline ends came to 12 bases. CDR3 size: 16 residues. Germline CDR1 reads GTSNPN; CDR2 reads SVGIG (reference sequence). The CDR3 DNA is TGTGCCTGGAGGGGCCTGGGGGACTCCTATAATTCACCCCTCCACTTT. As protein: CAWRGLGDSYNSPLHF.

Remarks on this clone: A far larger clone lies a single base away; this is likely a read error. Other DNA sequences within the sample encode an identical CDR3. The CDR3, as DNA: TGTGCCAGCAGCTTGGACTTCACTAGCACAGATACGCAGTATTTT. Protein product: CASSLDFTSTDTQYF. The chain recombines TRBV5-4 with TRBJ2-3; D ambiguous. Trimming removed 0 bases at V and 0 bases at J, with 8 bases between. This CDR3 spans 15 amino acids. From germline, CDR1 is SGHNT and CDR2 YYREEE (reference sequence).

V is TRBV6-1 and J is TRBJ2-3; 8 bases agree with TRBD2. The CDR3 runs 15 residues. V shed 5 bases and J 5 bases; nucleotides not matched to a gene: 9. Germline V gene data show CDR1 as MNHNS and CDR2 as SASEGT. The CDR3 region has the DNA TGTGCCAGCAGTCACCTAGCGGGCGTAAGAGATACGCAGTATTTT. Translated: CASSHLAGVRDTQYF.

The rearrangement joins TRBV6-1 to TRBJ1-6; the match to TRBD1 covers 9 bases. This CDR3 has 14 amino acids. Trimming at V came to 8 bases and at J to 5 bases, leaving 4 bases not matched to a gene. Per the germline V gene, CDR1 is MNHNS and CDR2 is SASEGT. The CDR3 DNA sequence: TGTGCCAGCGGCCGGGACAGGGATAATTCACCCCTCCACTTT. Residues: CASGRDRDNSPLHF.

The chain carries TRBV27 and TRBJ2-6; D may match TRBD1 or TRBD2 (5 bases each). This CDR3 is built from 17 residues. Trimming took off 5 bases at V and 0 bases at J, with 14 bases between the two ends. Germline-derived CDR1 and CDR2 are MNHEY and SMNVEV (reference sequence). CDR3 bases: TGTGCCAGCAGTGGAGGACAATTTTTCTCTGGGGCCAACGTCCTGACTTTC. Its protein product is CASSGGQFFSGANVLTF.

The V gene is TRBV10-3, the J gene TRBJ2-1; no firm D call. This CDR3 spans 12 amino acids. Trimming shortened V by 3 bases and J by 3 bases, and 3 bases separated the two germline ends. The germline CDR1 and CDR2 sequences are ENHRY and SYGVKD. CDR3 sequence (DNA): TGTGCCATCAGTGAACGCTACAATGAGCAGTTCTTC. Protein: CAISERYNEQFF.

The chain combines TRBV15 with TRBJ1-4; TRBD1 might be the D (5 bases). The length of the CDR3 is 15 residues. V was trimmed by 1 base and J by 5 bases, leaving 11 bases between them. CDR1 is LNHNV and CDR2 is YYDKDF in the germline V gene (reference sequence). In nucleotides, the CDR3 is TGTGCCACCAGCAGAGTAGGGGCTACAAATGAAAAACTGTTTTTT. It is translated as CATSRVGATNEKLFF. The full variable domain, its missing parts supplied by reference TRBV15 and TRBJ1-4, is DAMVIQNPRYQVTQFGKPVTLSCSQTLNHNVMYWYQQKSSQAPKLLFHYYDKDFNNEADTPDNFQSRRPNTSFCFLDIRSPGLGDTAMYLCATSRVGATNEKLFFGSGTQLSVL.

The chain carries TRBV11-1 and TRBJ2-5, with D tentatively TRBD1 (6 bases). Germline CDR1 and CDR2: SGHAT and FQDESV (reference sequence). Deletions cut 7 bases from V and 1 base from J, with 13 bases between. This CDR3 has 14 residues. The CDR3 DNA reads TGTGCCAGCACCTTCGGACAGTCCCAAGAGACCCAGTACTTC. Translating gives CASTFGQSQETQYF. Supplemented by reference TRBV11-1 and TRBJ2-5, the full variable domain reads EAEVAQSPRYKITEKSQAVAFWCDPISGHATLYWYRQILGQGPELLVQFQDESVVDDSQLPKDRFSAERLKGVDSTLKIQPAELGDSAMYLCASTFGQSQETQYFGPGTRLLVL.

This clone has a handful of counts. V gene TRBV11-2 combines with J gene TRBJ1-5, with 10 nucleotides matching TRBD1. The CDR3 runs 15 residues. Germline trimming cut 1 base from V and 9 bases from J; bases unmatched to any gene: 6. Germline loops: CDR1 SGHAT, CDR2 FQNNGV. The CDR3 nucleotides read TGTGCCAGCAGCTTAGGGGACAGGGGACAATCGCCCCAGCATTTT. Translated, it gives CASSLGDRGQSPQHF.